The 30 T cell receptor beta chains listed next were all sequenced from one sample in a study of Ad26.COV2.S vaccination and SARS-CoV-2 variants. Treatment in this sample: some 20 received Ad26.COV2.S at low or high dose, single or two shots; 5 received placebo; per-sample allocation not given. Samples came from day 63 after the first vaccine or placebo injection. Clones were sequenced by immunoSEQ multiplex PCR, and TCRdb holds only the in-frame ones, with some missing. The repertoire holds around 320,000 clones, with about 82% as singletons. Sequenced here: peripheral blood, sampled in a trial of Ad26.COV2.S vaccine versus placebo. These receptors originate from a person aged 18-65 years who received the Ad26.COV2.S COVID-19 vaccine or a placebo.

V and J are TRBV5-1 and TRBJ1-6; no definite D call. V was shortened by 1 base and J by 0 bases, with 8 bases between the two germline ends. CDR1 SGHRS and CDR2 YFSETQ come from the germline V gene. The CDR3 length is 16 residues. CDR3 in amino acids: CASSLLASSYNSPLHF. DNA for the CDR3: TGCGCCAGCAGCTTGCTCGCGAGCTCCTATAATTCACCCCTCCACTTT.

The chain links TRBV4-1 to TRBJ2-1, with D unresolved. The CDR3 extends over 14 amino acids. The germline gives CDR1 MGHRA, CDR2 YSYEKL. Between the trimmed V and J ends, which lost 6 bases and 7 bases, there was a span of 16 bases. CDR3 coding DNA: TGCGCCAGCAGGAGATTAGCCGGGTTGAATGAGCAGTTCTTC. Protein sequence: CASRRLAGLNEQFF.

This clone has more than one count but fewer than ten. This chain joins TRBV19 and TRBJ1-1; unclear D gene. CDR3 length: 16 amino acids. Trimming shortened V by 7 bases and J by 1 base, and 19 bases separated the two germline ends. The germline V gene encodes CDR1 LNHDA and CDR2 SQIVND (reference sequence). CDR3 sequence (DNA): TGTGCCAGTATTGATACCCTTGACACGCGGAACACTGAAGCTTTCTTT. Protein sequence: CASIDTLDTRNTEAFF.

The V gene is TRBV18, the J gene TRBJ2-3; D is possibly TRBD1 (6 bases). The length of the CDR3 is 14 residues. Per the germline V gene, CDR1 is KGHSH and CDR2 is LQKENI. Between the trimmed V and J ends, which lost 2 bases and 6 bases, there was a span of 12 bases. Here the CDR3 DNA reads TGTGCCAGCTCACCAGGGACACCCGCGGATACGCAGTATTTT. It specifies CASSPGTPADTQYF.

The V call is TRBV7-9, the J call TRBJ1-1, with TRBD1 as a possible D gene (6 bases). Trimming shortened V by 1 base and J by 0 bases, and 9 bases separated the two germline ends. The CDR3 totals 15 residues. CDR1 and CDR2 from the germline V gene are SEHNR and FQNEAQ (reference sequence). CDR3 DNA: TGTGCCAGCAGCTTAGTTGGGGGGCTGAACACTGAAGCTTTCTTT. This translates into CASSLVGGLNTEAFF.

This chain links TRBV27 with TRBJ1-4; the D gene is possibly TRBD1 (6 bases). The CDR3 runs 18 residues. Trimming removed 0 bases at V and 8 bases at J, with 22 bases between. The germline gives CDR1 MNHEY, CDR2 SMNVEV (reference sequence). The CDR3 protein is CASSLSNPVGAPGEKLFF. DNA for the CDR3: TGTGCCAGCAGTTTATCTAACCCCGTGGGGGCCCCTGGAGAAAAACTGTTTTTT.

V and J are TRBV7-8 and TRBJ2-3; no clear D. CDR1 is SGHVS and CDR2 is FQNEAQ in the germline V gene. With 3 bases removed from V and 0 bases from J, the gap between germline ends came to 4 bases. The CDR3 contains 13 residues. CDR3 in DNA: TGTGCCAGCAGCTTCGAGAGCACAGATACGCAGTATTTT. Encoded protein: CASSFESTDTQYF.

This chain joins TRBV6-2 or TRBV6-3 and TRBJ2-2; TRBD1 matches at 9 bases. V was clipped by 5 bases and J by 4 bases; unmatched bases: 5. The CDR3 has 15 residues. Germline-derived CDR1 and CDR2 are MNHEY and SVGEGT. The CDR3 bases are TGTGCCAGCAGTACGGGACAGGGAATCACCGGGGAGCTGTTTTTT. It codes for CASSTGQGITGELFF.

The V and J genes are TRBV19 and TRBJ1-2, with D perhaps matching TRBD1 (5 bases). The germline gives CDR1 LNHDA, CDR2 SQIVND (reference sequence). The length of the CDR3 is 15 residues. V gave up 7 bases and J gave up 4 bases, with 19 bases separating them. The CDR3 sequence is CASTPPGLSPYGYTF. CDR3 in DNA: TGTGCCAGTACCCCCCCGGGACTAAGTCCCTATGGCTACACCTTC.

The J gene is TRBJ1-1, the V gene TRBV7-9, with TRBD1 matching over 9 bases. Germline CDR1 and CDR2: SEHNR and FQNEAQ (reference sequence). After removal of 5 bases from V and 0 bases from J, the junction contained 4 bases not matched to a gene. The CDR3 sequence is 15 residues long. Written as DNA, the CDR3 is TGTGCCAGCAGCGGACAGGGGCGGATGAACACTGAAGCTTTCTTT. This gives the protein CASSGQGRMNTEAFF. Complete variable domain (other parts from reference TRBV7-9 and TRBJ1-1): DTGVSQNPRHKITKRGQNVTFRCDPISEHNRLYWYRQTLGQGPEFLTYFQNEAQLEKSRLLSDRFSAERPKGSFSTLEIQRTEQGDSAMYLCASSGQGRMNTEAFFGQGTRLTVV.

The V call is TRBV29-1, the J call TRBJ1-2, with TRBD1 as a possible D gene (5 bases). This CDR3 has 15 amino acids. V shed 4 bases and J shed 4 bases, with 19 bases lying between them. The germline V gene encodes CDR1 SQVTM and CDR2 ANQGSEA. The CDR3 DNA reads as TGCAGCGTTGCTGGAGGGGCGCCCACCACCTATGGCTACACCTTC. Its translation is CSVAGGAPTTYGYTF.

The rearrangement links TRBV29-1 to TRBJ2-1; possibly TRBD1 for D (5 bases). CDR3 size: 15 residues. Trimming pared 2 bases from V and 7 bases from J, leaving 18 bases between. The germline V gene has CDR1 SQVTM and CDR2 ANQGSEA. The CDR3 region is CSVEPFRAGVNEQFF. CDR3 in DNA: TGCAGCGTTGAACCATTCAGGGCAGGCGTGAATGAGCAGTTCTTC.

The rearrangement links TRBV5-8 to TRBJ2-3, with D perhaps given as TRBD1 or TRBD2 (5 bases each). The V end was cut by 1 base, the J end by 3 bases, with 18 bases between. CDR3 length: 17 residues. Germline-derived CDR1 and CDR2 are SGHTS and YDEGEE. Written as DNA, the CDR3 is TGTGCCAGCAGCTTGAGTAGGGGACCCGGAGTAACAGATACGCAGTATTTT. It is translated as CASSLSRGPGVTDTQYF.

This clone was found a few times. The J gene is TRBJ1-5, the V gene TRBV10-3, with no clear D. V was clipped by 5 bases and J by 4 bases, with 12 bases between them. The CDR3 covers 14 residues. In germline, CDR1 is ENHRY, CDR2 SYGVKD. The chain's CDR3 is CAISPGQRNQPQHF. CDR3 bases: TGTGCCATCAGTCCGGGCCAAAGGAATCAGCCCCAGCATTTT.

This chain links TRBV4-1 with TRBJ1-4; 10 bases map to TRBD1. Looked up from germline, CDR1 is MGHRA and CDR2 is YSYEKL. The CDR3 extends over 16 amino acids. V trimming: 4 bases; J trimming: 0 bases; junction bases outside the gene matches: 2. CDR3 in DNA: TGCGCCAGCAGCCGGGACAGGGGCGCAACTAATGAAAAACTGTTTTTT. This gives the protein CASSRDRGATNEKLFF.

The chain carries TRBV6-5 and TRBJ1-1; D ambiguous. V was trimmed by 6 bases and J by 7 bases, leaving 9 bases between them. The CDR3 loop spans 11 amino acids. CDR1 and CDR2 (germline): MNHEY, SVGAGI. Here the CDR3 DNA reads TGTGCCAGCAGGGGAGGGCTTGAAGCTTTCTTT. This translates into CASRGGLEAFF.

This rearrangement joins TRBV7-9 to TRBJ1-2; D is possibly TRBD1 (5 bases). With 5 bases removed from V and 2 bases from J, the gap between germline ends came to 27 bases. This CDR3 has 19 amino acids. Per germline, CDR1 SEHNR and CDR2 FQNEAQ (reference sequence). DNA of the CDR3: TGTGCCAGCAGCACCGGCGGGGGTGTGTCGGGACTGGGGAACTATGGCTACACCTTC. Protein product: CASSTGGGVSGLGNYGYTF.

This chain's CDR3 is CASSQVGGGRYNEQFF. The CDR3 DNA sequence: TGTGCCAGCAGCCAAGTTGGCGGAGGCCGCTACAATGAGCAGTTCTTC. The chain combines TRBV14 with TRBJ2-1; D perhaps matches TRBD2 (5 bases). Germline CDR1 reads SGHDN; CDR2 reads FVKESK. V lost 1 base and J 3 bases, leaving 13 bases between the germline ends. This CDR3 comprises 16 residues.

The chain links TRBV6-5 to TRBJ2-3; D gene uncertain. Trimming took off 6 bases at V and 0 bases at J, with 10 bases between the two ends. CDR1 MNHEY and CDR2 SVGAGI come from the germline V gene. The CDR3 loop spans 14 amino acids. The CDR3 loop reads CASRVGYSTDTQYF. The CDR3, as DNA: TGTGCCAGCAGGGTTGGTTATAGCACAGATACGCAGTATTTT.

The V and J genes are TRBV19 and TRBJ1-1; the match to TRBD1 covers 8 bases. The V gene end was trimmed by 3 bases and the J gene end by 3 bases; junction bases not matched to a gene: 3. From germline, CDR1 is LNHDA and CDR2 SQIVND (reference sequence). CDR3 length equals 14 residues. The CDR3 spells CASSIGQGHTEAFF. The CDR3 bases are TGTGCCAGTAGTATTGGACAGGGCCACACTGAAGCTTTCTTT. Combining the CDR3 with reference TRBV19 and TRBJ1-1 gives the whole variable domain DGGITQSPKYLFRKEGQNVTLSCEQNLNHDAMYWYRQDPGQGLRLIYYSQIVNDFQKGDIAEGYSVSREKKESFPLTVTSAQKNPTAFYLCASSIGQGHTEAFFGQGTRLTVV.

The chain carries TRBV5-1 and TRBJ1-2; no reliable D call. The length of the CDR3 is 12 residues. Germline V CDR1 and CDR2: SGHRS, YFSETQ. With 5 bases removed from V and 2 bases from J, the gap between germline ends came to 7 bases. The DNA of the CDR3 is TGCGCCAGCAGGGGCACGAACTATGGCTACACCTTC. Its translation is CASRGTNYGYTF.

The chain carries TRBV5-1 and TRBJ2-1; TRBD2 agrees at 12 bases. The V and J ends lost 4 bases and 9 bases, in that order; junction bases with no gene match: 11. The CDR3 runs 16 residues. Germline CDR1 and CDR2: SGHRS and YFSETQ. This CDR3 is CASSTMPSGGAGEQFF. The DNA for the CDR3 is TGCGCCAGCAGCACTATGCCTAGCGGGGGGGCCGGTGAGCAGTTCTTC.

V and J are TRBV27 and TRBJ2-7; D is uncertain. This CDR3 region has 14 residues. Germline V CDR1 and CDR2: MNHEY, SMNVEV (reference sequence). Trimming stripped 0 bases from V and 3 bases from J, with 9 bases between. This CDR3 is CASSLSGPRYEQYF. The CDR3 region has the DNA TGTGCCAGCAGTTTATCCGGGCCCCGCTACGAGCAGTACTTC.

This chain connects TRBV7-8 to TRBJ1-2; D uncertain. This CDR3 has 14 residues. Trimming removed 2 bases at V and 4 bases at J, with 11 bases between. The germline gives CDR1 SGHVS, CDR2 FQNEAQ. The CDR3 bases are TGTGCCAGCAGCTTATATCAGGCGAGCTATGGCTACACCTTC. Encoded protein: CASSLYQASYGYTF.

CDR3 region: CASSVPGQGARDYGYTF. CDR3 nucleotide sequence: TGTGCCAGCAGTGTACCGGGACAGGGGGCGCGAGACTATGGCTACACCTTC. J is TRBJ1-2 and V is TRBV2; 12 nucleotides line up with TRBD1. The CDR3 runs 17 residues. The germline gives CDR1 SNHLY, CDR2 FYNNEI. Trimming cost V 4 bases and J 3 bases; bases outside gene matches: 9.

This chain uses TRBV6-5 with TRBJ2-3; D gene ambiguous. CDR3 length equals 14 residues. CDR1 is MNHEY, CDR2 SVGAGI, per germline. V was shortened by 0 bases and J by 8 bases, with 12 bases between the two germline ends. CDR3 nucleotides: TGTGCCAGCAGTTACTCTGGCTCTAAGACTACGCAGTATTTT. It specifies CASSYSGSKTTQYF.

The chain employs TRBV10-2 and TRBJ2-1, with TRBD2 matching over 9 bases. The CDR3 runs 17 residues. Per germline, CDR1 WSHSY and CDR2 SAAADI. V shed 1 base, J shed 7 bases, and the junction held 11 bases outside the gene matches. In nucleotides, the CDR3 is TGCGCCAGCAGTGAGTGGACCGGGACTAGCAGATCGAATGAGCAGTTCTTC. Amino acid sequence: CASSEWTGTSRSNEQFF.

The CDR3 DNA is TGTGCCAGCAGCTTTGTACAAGAGACCCAGTACTTC. It specifies CASSFVQETQYF. V and J are TRBV11-2 and TRBJ2-5; D gene unclear. Trimming cost V 3 bases and J 2 bases, with 4 bases left between them. The CDR3 sequence is 12 residues long. Germline CDR1 and CDR2: SGHAT and FQNNGV.

Of note for this clone: Distinct nucleotide sequences in the sample also encode this CDR3. V usage is TRBV3-1 (or the pseudogene TRBV3-2) and J usage is TRBJ1-1; D is possibly TRBD1 (5 bases). V lost 4 bases to trimming and J lost 2 bases, with 8 bases between them. Germline lookup yields CDR1 LGHDT and CDR2 YNNKEL (reference sequence). The CDR3 spans 13 residues. Written as DNA, the CDR3 is TGTGCCAGCAGCCCTACAGGTAACACTGAAGCTTTCTTT. The encoded protein is CASSPTGNTEAFF.

This clone occurred once. V is TRBV30 and J is TRBJ1-6; 9 bases line up with TRBD1. Germline CDR1 is GTSNPN and CDR2 is SVGIG (reference sequence). V gave up 0 bases and J gave up 8 bases; unmatched junction bases: 5. This CDR3 comprises 15 residues. For the CDR3, the DNA is TGTGCCTGGAGTGTGACAGGGGGTTCCTATTCACCCCTCCACTTT. Amino acids: CAWSVTGGSYSPLHF.